This T cell receptor beta chain appears in the sequencing data of a study of monozygotic twins with inflammatory bowel disease. Broader study findings: Compared with healthy twins, IBD patients shared fewer clonotypes with others, especially with disease activity.

As for this clonotype: Its antigen is undetermined.

One entry per CDR3 protein, without DNA, is what TCRdb gives after re-calling the 5' RACE reads. The sample has about 380,000 distinct CDR3 sequences; the top ten hold just over 2.5%. The CDR3 covers 15 residues. Germline V gives CDR1 SGHRS, CDR2 YFSETQ. This TCR was sampled from a human donor with ulcerative colitis or Crohn's disease, or a healthy co-twin of an affected twin (not recorded which). The chain recombines TRBV5-1 with TRBJ1-2; TCRdb picks TRBD1, but there is no DNA to check that call. Sequenced: blood. CDR3 loop: CASSFLGGDSFGYTF.